Listed below are T cell receptor beta chains from one sample, sequenced in a study of CD8 T cells in ankylosing spondylitis. Each CDR3 protein gets one entry after TCRdb re-called the 5' RACE reads with MiXCR. The sample contains 150,000 to 200,000 distinct CDR3 sequences, roughly 13% of which appear only once. Material: blood, either unsorted or a sorted T cell fraction (not recorded which). These receptors were collected from a female donor with ankylosing spondylitis or in good health (not recorded which). CDR3s include the opening cysteine and the closing phenylalanine or tryptophan. D genes are given only for firm matches. Clone size appears in some rows only: once, few, many, or a class for an expanded clone.

J gene,D gene,clone size,V gene,CDR3 protein,CDR3 DNA
TRBJ2-1,TRBD2,many,TRBV7-2,CASSLGGLAGTNEQFF,TGTGCCAGCAGCTTAGGGGGACTAGCGGGGACAAATGAGCAGTTCTTC
TRBJ2-1,.,many,TRBV29-1,CVGASNEQFF,TGCGTAGGGGCTAGCAATGAGCAGTTCTTC
TRBJ1-4,.,many,TRBV4-3,CASSQVPPRSAKTNEKLFF,TGCGCCAGCAGCCAAGTTCCCCCCCGGTCAGCTAAAACCAATGAAAAACTGTTTTTT
TRBJ1-4,.,many,TRBV11-2,CASSSGWEKLFF,TGTGCCAGCAGCTCAGGGTGGGAAAAACTGTTTTTT
TRBJ1-5,TRBD1,many,TRBV12-3/TRBV12-4,CASRGTGDNQPQHF,TGTGCCAGCAGAGGGACAGGGGACAATCAGCCCCAGCATTTT
TRBJ2-5,TRBD2,many,TRBV12-5,CASGLSPSSGLQETQYF,TGTGCTAGTGGTTTGTCCCCTTCTAGCGGCCTCCAAGAGACCCAGTACTTC
TRBJ2-1,TRBD2,many,TRBV6-1,CASSEGGLAGANNEQFF,TGTGCCAGCAGTGAAGGGGGACTAGCGGGAGCAAACAATGAGCAGTTCTTC
TRBJ2-5,TRBD2,few,TRBV29-1,CSVSGGEYGETQYF,TGCAGCGTCTCGGGGGGGGAATATGGAGAGACCCAGTACTTC
TRBJ1-6,.,few,TRBV6-2/TRBV6-3,CASRGDAYNSPLHF,TGTGCCAGCAGGGGAGACGCCTATAATTCACCCCTCCACTTT
TRBJ2-3,.,.,TRBV7-3,CASSRSGRGGTDTQYF,TGTGCCAGCAGCCGCAGTGGGCGGGGTGGCACAGATACGCAGTATTTT
TRBJ1-6,.,many,TRBV20-1,CSAKSGTNSYNSPLHF,TGCAGTGCTAAGTCGGGGACTAACTCCTATAATTCACCCCTCCACTTT
TRBJ2-7,.,.,TRBV5-4,CASSLGRDNGEQYF,TGTGCCAGCAGCTTGGGTCGGGATAACGGCGAGCAGTACTTC
TRBJ2-7,.,.,TRBV10-3,CAISGAWGSSYEQYF,TGTGCCATCAGTGGGGCTTGGGGGAGCTCCTACGAGCAGTACTTC
TRBJ1-1,.,many,TRBV3-1,CASSQDTGRVSTEAFF,TGTGCCAGCAGCCAAGATACAGGGCGGGTCAGCACTGAAGCTTTCTTT
TRBJ2-7,.,many,TRBV20-1,CSASRGTSYEQYF,TGCAGTGCTAGTCGCGGAACCTCCTACGAGCAGTACTTC
TRBJ1-1,.,.,TRBV6-5,CASSYPAKGTEAFF,TGTGCCAGCAGTTACCCGGCGAAGGGCACTGAAGCTTTCTTT